This T cell receptor (beta chain) appears in the sequencing data of a study of cytomegalovirus exposure and HLA in healthy donors. Study information: In a previous analysis, 110 million or so unique TCR beta sequences were found from approximately 180 million T cells. Study-wide results and caveats: Evidence from a later analysis indicated that most CMV-associated TCR beta chains looked HLA-restricted.

Use of 60 Vbeta and 13 Jbeta primers characterized the PCR. Method: immunoSEQ multiplex PCR; TCRdb's copy keeps in-frame clones and lacks some. Of approximately 100,000 clones in the sample, 65% to 75% were seen once. Concerning this clone itself: Its antigen is as yet unknown.

The CDR3 runs to 15 residues. Per germline, CDR1 ENHRY and CDR2 SYGVKD. The ends lost 6 bases at V and 2 bases at J; junction bases unmatched: 6. The receptor's source is a middle-aged woman in good health and CMV-seronegative. The sample was PBMCs. The chain carries TRBV10-3 and TRBJ2-7; 11 bases map to TRBD2. In DNA, the CDR3 is TGTGCCATCAGGGAGGGACTAGCGGTGACCTACGAGCAGTACTTC. It specifies CAIREGLAVTYEQYF.